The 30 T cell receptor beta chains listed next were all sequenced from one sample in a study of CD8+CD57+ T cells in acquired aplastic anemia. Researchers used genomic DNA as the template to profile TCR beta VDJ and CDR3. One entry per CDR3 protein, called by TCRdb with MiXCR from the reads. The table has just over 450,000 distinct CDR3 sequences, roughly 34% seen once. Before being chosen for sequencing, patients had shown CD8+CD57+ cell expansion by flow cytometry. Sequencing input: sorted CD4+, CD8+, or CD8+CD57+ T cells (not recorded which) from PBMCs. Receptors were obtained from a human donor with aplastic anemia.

The CDR3 bases are TGTGCCAGCAGCCAAGATTTAATAGGGCAGGTAGCTAACTATGGCTACACCTTC. This encodes CASSQDLIGQVANYGYTF. This chain uses TRBV25-1 with TRBJ1-2; D unclear. Trimming stripped 6 bases from V and 0 bases from J, with 23 bases between. The germline V gene has CDR1 MGHDK and CDR2 SYGVNS. CDR3 length equals 18 residues.

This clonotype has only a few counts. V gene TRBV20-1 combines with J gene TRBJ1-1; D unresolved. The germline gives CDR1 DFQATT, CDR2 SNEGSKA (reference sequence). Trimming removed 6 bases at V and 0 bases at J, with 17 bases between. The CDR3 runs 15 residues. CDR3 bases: TGCAGTGCGGACCAGCGTGGGTTCATGAACACTGAAGCTTTCTTT. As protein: CSADQRGFMNTEAFF.

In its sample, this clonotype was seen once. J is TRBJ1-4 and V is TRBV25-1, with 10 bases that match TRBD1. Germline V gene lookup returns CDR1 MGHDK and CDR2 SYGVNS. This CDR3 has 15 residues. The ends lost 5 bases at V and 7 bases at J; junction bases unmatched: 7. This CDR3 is CASSKGQGGGEKLFF. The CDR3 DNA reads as TGTGCCAGCAGTAAAGGACAGGGGGGGGGTGAAAAACTGTTTTTT.

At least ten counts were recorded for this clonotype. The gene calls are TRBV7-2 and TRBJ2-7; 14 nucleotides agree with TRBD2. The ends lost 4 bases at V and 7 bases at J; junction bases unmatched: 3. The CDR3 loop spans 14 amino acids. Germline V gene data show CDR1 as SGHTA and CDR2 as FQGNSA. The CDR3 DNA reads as TGTGCCAGCAGCTGGGGACTAGCGGGAGAAGAGCAGTACTTC. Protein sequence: CASSWGLAGEEQYF. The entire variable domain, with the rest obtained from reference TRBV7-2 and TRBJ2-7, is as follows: GAGVSQSPSNKVTEKGKDVELRCDPISGHTALYWYRQSLGQGLEFLIYFQGNSAPDKSGLPSDRFSAERTGGSVSTLTIQRTQQEDSAVYLCASSWGLAGEEQYFGPGTRLTVT.

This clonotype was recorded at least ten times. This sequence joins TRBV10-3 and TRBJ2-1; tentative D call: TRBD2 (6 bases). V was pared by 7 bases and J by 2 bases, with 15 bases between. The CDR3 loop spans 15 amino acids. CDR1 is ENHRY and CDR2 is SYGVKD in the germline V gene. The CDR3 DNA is TGTGCCATCACCTCCCCTGGCGGGACCTACAATGAGCAGTTCTTC. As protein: CAITSPGGTYNEQFF.

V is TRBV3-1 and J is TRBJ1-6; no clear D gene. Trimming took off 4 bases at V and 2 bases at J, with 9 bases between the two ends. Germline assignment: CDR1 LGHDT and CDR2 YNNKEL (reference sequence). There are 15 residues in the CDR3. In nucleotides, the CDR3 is TGTGCCAGCAGCCGAACGAGGGCCTATAATTCACCCCTCCACTTT. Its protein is CASSRTRAYNSPLHF.

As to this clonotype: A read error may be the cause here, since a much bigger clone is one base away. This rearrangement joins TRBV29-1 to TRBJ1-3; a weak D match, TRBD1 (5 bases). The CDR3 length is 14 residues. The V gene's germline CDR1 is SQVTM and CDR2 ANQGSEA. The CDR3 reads CGVDVGGAGNTIYF. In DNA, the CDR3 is TGCGGCGTTGACGTGGGGGGGGCTGGAAACACCATATATTTT. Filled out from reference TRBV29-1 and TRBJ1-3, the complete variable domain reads SAVISQKPSRDICQRGTSLTIQCQVDSQVTMMFWYRQQPGQSLTLIATANQGSEATYESGFVIDKFPISRPNLTFSTLTVSNMSPEDSSIYLCGVDVGGAGNTIYFGEGSWLTVV.

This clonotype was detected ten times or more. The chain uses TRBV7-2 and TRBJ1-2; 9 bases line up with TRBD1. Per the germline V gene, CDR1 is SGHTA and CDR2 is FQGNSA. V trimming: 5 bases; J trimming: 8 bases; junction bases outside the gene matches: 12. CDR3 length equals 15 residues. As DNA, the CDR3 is TGTGCCAGCAGCGCAAACAGGGGGCAGGGGGTCGGCTACACCTTC. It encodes CASSANRGQGVGYTF. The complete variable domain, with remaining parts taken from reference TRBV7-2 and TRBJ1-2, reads GAGVSQSPSNKVTEKGKDVELRCDPISGHTALYWYRQSLGQGLEFLIYFQGNSAPDKSGLPSDRFSAERTGGSVSTLTIQRTQQEDSAVYLCASSANRGQGVGYTFGSGTRLTVV.

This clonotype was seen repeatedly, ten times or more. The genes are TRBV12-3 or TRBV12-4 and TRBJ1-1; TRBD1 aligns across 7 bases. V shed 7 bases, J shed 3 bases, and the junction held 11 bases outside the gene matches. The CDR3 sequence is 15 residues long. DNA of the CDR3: TGTGCCAGCATGAGGACCGGGACAGTGGACACTGAAGCTTTCTTT. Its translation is CASMRTGTVDTEAFF.

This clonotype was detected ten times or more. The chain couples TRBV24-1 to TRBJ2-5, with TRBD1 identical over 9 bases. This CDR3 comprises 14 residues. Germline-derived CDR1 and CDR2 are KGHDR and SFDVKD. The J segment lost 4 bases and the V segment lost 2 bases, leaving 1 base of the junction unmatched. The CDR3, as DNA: TGTGCCACCAGTGATTCACAGGGGGCAGAGACCCAGTACTTC. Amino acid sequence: CATSDSQGAETQYF.

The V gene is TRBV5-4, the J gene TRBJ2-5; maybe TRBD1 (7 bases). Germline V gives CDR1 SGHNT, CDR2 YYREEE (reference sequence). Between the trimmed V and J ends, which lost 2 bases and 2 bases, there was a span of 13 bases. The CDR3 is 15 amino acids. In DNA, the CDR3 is TGTGCCAGCAGCTTCCCAGGGGGGACACAAGAGACCCAGTACTTC. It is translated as CASSFPGGTQETQYF.

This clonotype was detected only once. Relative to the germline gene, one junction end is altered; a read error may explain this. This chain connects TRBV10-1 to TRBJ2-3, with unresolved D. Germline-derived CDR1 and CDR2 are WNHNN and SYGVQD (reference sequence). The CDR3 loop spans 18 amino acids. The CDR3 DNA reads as TGCGTCAGCAGTGAGTCTATCATGGCGACACGATCCACAGATACGCAGTATTTT. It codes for CVSSESIMATRSTDTQYF.

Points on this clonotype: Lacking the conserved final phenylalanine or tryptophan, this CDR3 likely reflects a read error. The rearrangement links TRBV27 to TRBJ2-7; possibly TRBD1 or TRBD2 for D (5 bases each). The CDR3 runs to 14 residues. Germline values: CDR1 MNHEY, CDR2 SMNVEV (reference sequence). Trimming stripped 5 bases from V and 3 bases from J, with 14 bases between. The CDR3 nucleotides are TGTGCCAGCAGTAGAGGGACGGGGCGCTACGAGCAGTACCTC. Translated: CASSRGTGRYEQYL.

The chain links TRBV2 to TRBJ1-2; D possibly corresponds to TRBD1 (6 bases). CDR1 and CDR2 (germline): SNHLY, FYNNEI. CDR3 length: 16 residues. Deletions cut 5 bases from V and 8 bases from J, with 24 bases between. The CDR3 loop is CASSSSVGGAGHGYTF. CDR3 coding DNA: TGTGCCAGCAGTTCCTCGGTGGGGGGCGCCGGGCACGGCTACACCTTC.

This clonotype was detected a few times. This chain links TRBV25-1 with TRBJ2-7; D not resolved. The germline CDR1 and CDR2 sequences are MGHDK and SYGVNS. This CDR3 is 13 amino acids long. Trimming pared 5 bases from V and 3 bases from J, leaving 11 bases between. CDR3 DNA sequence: TGTGCCAGCAGTTCCCCAGCCGTCTACGAGCAGTACTTC. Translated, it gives CASSSPAVYEQYF.

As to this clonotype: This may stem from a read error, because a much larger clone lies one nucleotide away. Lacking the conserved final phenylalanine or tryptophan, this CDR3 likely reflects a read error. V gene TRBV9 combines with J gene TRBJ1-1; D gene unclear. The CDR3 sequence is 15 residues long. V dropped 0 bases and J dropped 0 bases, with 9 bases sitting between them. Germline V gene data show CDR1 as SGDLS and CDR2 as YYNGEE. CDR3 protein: CASSVGSSLNTEAFL. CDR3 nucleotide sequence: TGTGCCAGCAGCGTAGGCAGTTCATTGAACACTGAAGCTTTCCTT.

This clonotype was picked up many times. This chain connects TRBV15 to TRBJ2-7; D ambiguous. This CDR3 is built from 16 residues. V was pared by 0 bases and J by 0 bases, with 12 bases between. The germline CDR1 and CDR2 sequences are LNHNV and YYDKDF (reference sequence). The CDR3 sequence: CATSRDPAARSYEQYF. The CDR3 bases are TGTGCCACCAGCAGAGATCCCGCGGCTCGCTCCTACGAGCAGTACTTC.

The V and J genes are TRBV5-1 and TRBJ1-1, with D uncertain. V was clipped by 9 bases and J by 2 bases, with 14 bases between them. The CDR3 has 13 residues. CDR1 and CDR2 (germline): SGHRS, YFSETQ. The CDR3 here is CATPTSGNTEAFF. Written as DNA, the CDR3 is TGCGCCACTCCCACATCGGGTAACACTGAAGCTTTCTTT.

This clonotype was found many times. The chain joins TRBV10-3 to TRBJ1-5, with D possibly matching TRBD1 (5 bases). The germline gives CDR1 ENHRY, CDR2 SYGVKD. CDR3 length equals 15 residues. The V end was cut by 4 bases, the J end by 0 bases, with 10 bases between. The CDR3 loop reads CAISGTGYSNQPQHF. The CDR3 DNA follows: TGTGCCATCAGTGGAACAGGTTATAGCAATCAGCCCCAGCATTTT.

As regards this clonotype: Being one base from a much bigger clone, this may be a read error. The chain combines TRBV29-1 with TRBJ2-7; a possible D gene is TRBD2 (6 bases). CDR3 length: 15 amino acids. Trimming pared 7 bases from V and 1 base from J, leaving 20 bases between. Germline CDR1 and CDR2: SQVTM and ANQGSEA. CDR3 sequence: CSADSGVGGSYEQYF. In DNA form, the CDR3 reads TGCAGCGCTGATTCGGGGGTGGGGGGATCCTACGAGCAGTACTTC.

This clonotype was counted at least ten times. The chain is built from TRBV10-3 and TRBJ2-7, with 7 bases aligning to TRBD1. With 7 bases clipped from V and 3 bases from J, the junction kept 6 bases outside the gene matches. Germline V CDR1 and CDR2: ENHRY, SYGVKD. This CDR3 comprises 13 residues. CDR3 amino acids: CAIMGNRGYEQYF. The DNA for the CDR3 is TGTGCCATCATGGGAAACAGGGGCTACGAGCAGTACTTC.

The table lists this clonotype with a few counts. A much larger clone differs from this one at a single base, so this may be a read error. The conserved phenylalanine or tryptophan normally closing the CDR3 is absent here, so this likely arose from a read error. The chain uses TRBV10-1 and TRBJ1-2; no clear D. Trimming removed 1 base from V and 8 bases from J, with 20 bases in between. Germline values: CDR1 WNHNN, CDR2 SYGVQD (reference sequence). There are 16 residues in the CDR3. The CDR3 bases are TGCGCCAGCAGTGAGTTGACGGAACCCGGGGATGGGGGCTACACCCTC. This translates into CASSELTEPGDGGYTL.

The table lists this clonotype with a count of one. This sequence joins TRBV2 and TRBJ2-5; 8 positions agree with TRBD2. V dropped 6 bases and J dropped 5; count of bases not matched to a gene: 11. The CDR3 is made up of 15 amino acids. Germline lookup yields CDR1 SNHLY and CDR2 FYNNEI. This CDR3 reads CASRAPPGGVETQYF. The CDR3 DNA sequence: TGTGCCAGCAGGGCTCCGCCGGGAGGGGTTGAGACCCAGTACTTC.

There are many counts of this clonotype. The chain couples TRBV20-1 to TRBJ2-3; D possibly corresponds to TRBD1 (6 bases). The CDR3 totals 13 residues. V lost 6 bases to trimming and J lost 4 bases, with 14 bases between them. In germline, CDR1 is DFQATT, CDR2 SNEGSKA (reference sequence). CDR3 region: CSASGTPSDTQYF. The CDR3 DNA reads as TGCAGTGCCTCCGGGACACCGTCAGATACGCAGTATTTT.

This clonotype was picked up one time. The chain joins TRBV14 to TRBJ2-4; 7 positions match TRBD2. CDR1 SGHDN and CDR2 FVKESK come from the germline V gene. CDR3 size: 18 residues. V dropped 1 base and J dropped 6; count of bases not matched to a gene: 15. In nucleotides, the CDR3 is TGTGCCAGCAGCCAAGGGCTGGGGAGGGACCATCAGAGAAACATTCAGTACTTC. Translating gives CASSQGLGRDHQRNIQYF. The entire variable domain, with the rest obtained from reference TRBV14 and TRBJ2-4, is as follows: EAGVTQFPSHSVIEKGQTVTLRCDPISGHDNLYWYRRVMGKEIKFLLHFVKESKQDESGMPNNRFLAERTGGTYSTLKVQPAELEDSGVYFCASSQGLGRDHQRNIQYFGAGTRLSVL.

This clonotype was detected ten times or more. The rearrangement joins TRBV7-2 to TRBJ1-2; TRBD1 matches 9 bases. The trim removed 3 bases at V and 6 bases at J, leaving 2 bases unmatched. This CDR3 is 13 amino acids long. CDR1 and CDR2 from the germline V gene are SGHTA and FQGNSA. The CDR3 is CASSLDRGHGYTF. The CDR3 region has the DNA TGTGCCAGCAGCTTGGACAGGGGCCATGGCTACACCTTC.

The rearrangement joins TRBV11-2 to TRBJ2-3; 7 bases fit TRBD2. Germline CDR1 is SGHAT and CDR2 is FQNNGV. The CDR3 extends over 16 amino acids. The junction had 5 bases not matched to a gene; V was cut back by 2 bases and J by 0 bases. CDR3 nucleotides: TGTGCCAGCAGCTTATTAGGAGCGGGAAGCACAGATACGCAGTATTTT. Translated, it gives CASSLLGAGSTDTQYF.

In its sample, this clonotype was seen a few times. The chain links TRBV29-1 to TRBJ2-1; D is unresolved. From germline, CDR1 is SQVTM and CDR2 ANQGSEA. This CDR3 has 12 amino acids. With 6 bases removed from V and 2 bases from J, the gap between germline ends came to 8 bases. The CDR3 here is CSVVTTYNEQFF. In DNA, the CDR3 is TGCAGCGTAGTGACCACCTACAATGAGCAGTTCTTC.

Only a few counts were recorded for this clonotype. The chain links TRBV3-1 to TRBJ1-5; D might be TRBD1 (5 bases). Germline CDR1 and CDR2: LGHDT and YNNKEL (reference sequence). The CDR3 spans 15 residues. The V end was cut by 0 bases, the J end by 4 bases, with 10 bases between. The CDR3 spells CASSQDWGRNQPQHF. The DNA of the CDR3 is TGTGCCAGCAGCCAAGATTGGGGCCGAAATCAGCCCCAGCATTTT.

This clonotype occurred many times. DNA for the CDR3: TGTGCCAGCAGCTTTGGGACCCTATACGAGCAGTACTTC. The encoded protein is CASSFGTLYEQYF. The chain is built from TRBV7-2 and TRBJ2-7, with D perhaps TRBD1 or TRBD2 (5 bases each). V was pared by 3 bases and J by 4 bases, with 10 bases between. Looked up from germline, CDR1 is SGHTA and CDR2 is FQGNSA. This CDR3 is built from 13 residues.